This TCR beta chain comes out of a study of PD-1 blockade in mismatch repair-deficient tumors. Study-level points and caveats: After pembrolizumab, tumor-resident clones rose rapidly, then generally contracted before radiologic responses.

Mismatch repair deficiency was confirmed in all patients, by PCR or immunohistochemistry. A few pembrolizumab responders had their TCRs sequenced. Sequencing was performed with immunoSEQ multiplex PCR; in TCRdb, only in-frame clones are kept and a portion is missing. The sample gives some 100,000 clones, approximately 80% of which show up once; around 6.5% is in the top ten. The V segment lost 0 bases and the J segment 10 bases; nucleotides outside the gene matches: 5. The CDR3 loop spans 15 amino acids. Germline V gives CDR1 LGHNA, CDR2 YNFKEQ. Comment on this clone: The antigen is undetermined.

The chain couples TRBV4-2 to TRBJ1-4, with 10 bases lining up with TRBD1. The material was peripheral blood, obtained about 36 weeks after starting pembrolizumab. The sequence was collected from an adult with mismatch repair-deficient cancer. CDR3 protein: CASSQEGQGLGKLFF. CDR3 in DNA: TGTGCCAGCAGCCAAGAGGGACAGGGGTTGGGAAAACTGTTTTTT.